Listed below are T cell receptor beta chains from one sample, sequenced in a study of identical twins. TCRdb independently ran MiXCR on the 5' RACE reads; one entry per CDR3 protein. The repertoire holds hundreds of thousands of distinct CDR3 sequences, with about 20% as singletons. The data were also submitted as part of a second study, on T cells expressing NK-cell markers.

The sequenced sample consisted of PBMCs. The receptor source for this set is a young woman in good health. CDR3s include the opening cysteine and the closing phenylalanine or tryptophan. D genes are given only for firm matches. Clone size is given for some rows only: seen once, a few or many times, or a class if the clone is expanded.

cdr3_nt cdr3_aa j_call clone_size d_call v_call
TGCAGTGCGCAAGACAGGGGGAGCAATCAGCCCCAGCATTTT CSAQDRGSNQPQHF TRBJ1-5 many TRBD1 TRBV20-1
TGTGCCAGCACCCCAGGGGCTGAGCCCCAGCATTTT CASTPGAEPQHF TRBJ1-5 NA NA TRBV12-3/TRBV12-4
TGTGCCAGCAGTGAAAGGGCGGCTAGCGGACACAATGAGCAGTTCTTC CASSERAASGHNEQFF TRBJ2-1 NA TRBD2 TRBV2
TGCAGTGGAGGGCCCTCCTACAATGAGCAGTTCTTC CSGGPSYNEQFF TRBJ2-1 NA NA TRBV20-1
TGTGCCACCTCCAACCGACGAGCCTACAATGAGCAGTTCTTC CATSNRRAYNEQFF TRBJ2-1 NA NA TRBV6-2/TRBV6-3
TGTGCCAGCAGACAGGCCCTCTTCTTCCAAGAGACCCAGTACTTC CASRQALFFQETQYF TRBJ2-5 NA NA TRBV6-1
TGCAGTGCTAGAGACCGGTCCCGGGACAGGGGAATGAACACTGAAGCTTTCTTT CSARDRSRDRGMNTEAFF TRBJ1-1 many TRBD1 TRBV20-1
TGTGCCAGCAGTTACACGGCGGGACAGGGAAAGACCCAGTACTTC CASSYTAGQGKTQYF TRBJ2-5 NA TRBD1 TRBV6-2/TRBV6-3
TGTGCCAGCAGACCACAGGGCCGGCAGACCCAGTACTTC CASRPQGRQTQYF TRBJ2-5 few NA TRBV5-5
TGTGCCAGCAGCGCTTATTTTAGCGGGAGCGGGGGAGAGACCCAGTACTTC CASSAYFSGSGGETQYF TRBJ2-5 many TRBD2 TRBV9
TGTGCCAGCAGGGCCCGGCGCACAGATACGCAGTATTTT CASRARRTDTQYF TRBJ2-3 NA NA TRBV27
TGCAGTGCTTCAGCGACAGCGAACACTGAAGCTTTCTTT CSASATANTEAFF TRBJ1-1 NA NA TRBV20-1
TGTGCCAGCAGCTCCCGGGGACGTTATCGGGCGGATACGCAGTATTTT CASSSRGRYRADTQYF TRBJ2-3 few NA TRBV7-9
TGTGCCAGCAGCCTACCACAGGGGAACTATGGCTACACCTTC CASSLPQGNYGYTF TRBJ1-2 NA TRBD1 TRBV7-2
TGCGCCAGCAGCTTGGGGCACGGACGAATGGACAATGAGCAGTTCTTC CASSLGHGRMDNEQFF TRBJ2-1 few NA TRBV5-1
TGCAGTGCTAGCGAGGGCGGAACTAACTATGGCTACACCTTC CSASEGGTNYGYTF TRBJ1-2 few NA TRBV20-1
TGTGCCAGCAGCTTAGATTACGGGGTCTCCTACGAGCAGTACTTC CASSLDYGVSYEQYF TRBJ2-7 NA NA TRBV7-8
TGTGCCAGCAGCTTCGGGCCCTCTGGAAACACCATATATTTT CASSFGPSGNTIYF TRBJ1-3 once NA TRBV7-2
TGTGCCAGCAGCCCCCTTGGGGCGGAGTATTACAATGAGCAGTTCTTC CASSPLGAEYYNEQFF TRBJ2-1 NA NA TRBV6-2/TRBV6-3
TGCGCCAGCAGCTTGGTGACAGGCCTGGACTACGAGCAGTACTTC CASSLVTGLDYEQYF TRBJ2-7 NA NA TRBV5-1
TGTGCCAGCAGCTTCCTAGGACTACGACAGGGGTACAATGAGCAGTTCTTC CASSFLGLRQGYNEQFF TRBJ2-1 NA TRBD1 TRBV11-2
TGTGCCAGCACCCCCAGGGAAGGAGAAAAACTGTTTTTT CASTPREGEKLFF TRBJ1-4 many NA TRBV6-1
TGTGCCAGCAGTACATCCGGGACTAGCGCCTACGAGCAGTACTTC CASSTSGTSAYEQYF TRBJ2-7 NA TRBD2 TRBV12-3/TRBV12-4
TGTGCCAGCAGCGTAGGCCCCGGCGGAGAGACCCAGTACTTC CASSVGPGGETQYF TRBJ2-5 NA NA TRBV9
TGCGCCAGCAGCTTCGGGACAGTGGTCACTGAAGCTTTCTTT CASSFGTVVTEAFF TRBJ1-1 few TRBD1 TRBV5-1
TGTGCCAGCAGCTTAGTCCAGGGAAGGGGCGAGCAGTACTTC CASSLVQGRGEQYF TRBJ2-7 few NA TRBV7-6
TGTGCCAGCAGTTATCAGACTAGCGGGAGTTACGAGCAGTACTTC CASSYQTSGSYEQYF TRBJ2-7 many TRBD2 TRBV6-5
TGCAGTGCTTCCAGGAGGTTTGACGAGCAGTACTTC CSASRRFDEQYF TRBJ2-7 NA NA TRBV20-1
TGCGCCAGCAGCTTGGCGAGGGGCGACCGTTCACCCCTCCACTTT CASSLARGDRSPLHF TRBJ1-6 many NA TRBV5-1
TGTGCCAGCAGTGTTACTGCACGGACCGGGGAGCTGTTTTTT CASSVTARTGELFF TRBJ2-2 many NA TRBV6-1
TGTGCCAGCAGTTTGGGCTCAGAGTATGGCTACACCTTC CASSLGSEYGYTF TRBJ1-2 NA NA TRBV12-3/TRBV12-4
TGTGCCAGCAGTTACTCCCGGGACACCGGTACGCAGTATTTT CASSYSRDTGTQYF TRBJ2-3 NA NA TRBV6-5
TGTGCCAGCAGGTCATGGGGACAGGACTCCTACGAGCAGTACTTC CASRSWGQDSYEQYF TRBJ2-7 many TRBD1 TRBV11-2
TGTGCCAGCAGCTTGGGTACGGCGACTGAAGCTTTCTTT CASSLGTATEAFF TRBJ1-1 many NA TRBV5-5
TGTGCCACCAGTGATGCCCGAAGGGGGGGGCCAGACACCTATGGCTACACCTTC CATSDARRGGPDTYGYTF TRBJ1-2 NA NA TRBV24-1
TGTGCCAGCAGTATAGGGGGGGGGGCCTACGAGCAGTACTTC CASSIGGGAYEQYF TRBJ2-7 few NA TRBV12-3/TRBV12-4
TGTGCCAGCAGCCAAGAAATCCGCAACCACTTCCGCTGTCAAGTCCAGTTCTTC CASSQEIRNHFRCQVQFF TRBJ2-1 NA NA TRBV4-2
TGTGCCAGCAGCCGAGGGGGACTAGGGGGACATGAGCAGTTCTTC CASSRGGLGGHEQFF TRBJ2-1 NA TRBD2 TRBV11-3
TGTGCCAGCAGCCAAGATCATGGAGAGGCTCAGTATGGCTACACCTTC CASSQDHGEAQYGYTF TRBJ1-2 few NA TRBV4-2
TGTGCCAGCAGTTTATTGGGGGTCAGCTATGGCTACACCTTC CASSLLGVSYGYTF TRBJ1-2 few NA TRBV27
TGCAGTGCTAGAGATCTGGGGGGGACAGATACGCAGTATTTT CSARDLGGTDTQYF TRBJ2-3 few TRBD2 TRBV20-1